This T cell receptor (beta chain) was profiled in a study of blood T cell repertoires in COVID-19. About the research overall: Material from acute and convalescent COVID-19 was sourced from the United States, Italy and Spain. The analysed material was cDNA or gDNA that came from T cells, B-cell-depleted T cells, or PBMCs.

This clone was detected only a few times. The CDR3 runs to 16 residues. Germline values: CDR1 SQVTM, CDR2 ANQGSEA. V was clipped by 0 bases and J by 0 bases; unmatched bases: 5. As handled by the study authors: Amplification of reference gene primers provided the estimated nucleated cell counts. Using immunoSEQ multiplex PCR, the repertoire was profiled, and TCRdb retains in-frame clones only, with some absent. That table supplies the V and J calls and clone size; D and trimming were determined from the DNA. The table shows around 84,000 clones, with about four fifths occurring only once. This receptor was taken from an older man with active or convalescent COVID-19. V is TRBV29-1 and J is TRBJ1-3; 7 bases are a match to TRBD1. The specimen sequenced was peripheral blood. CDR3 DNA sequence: TGCAGCGTTGAAGACCAGACAGGGTACTCTGGAAACACCATATATTTT. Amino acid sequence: CSVEDQTGYSGNTIYF.